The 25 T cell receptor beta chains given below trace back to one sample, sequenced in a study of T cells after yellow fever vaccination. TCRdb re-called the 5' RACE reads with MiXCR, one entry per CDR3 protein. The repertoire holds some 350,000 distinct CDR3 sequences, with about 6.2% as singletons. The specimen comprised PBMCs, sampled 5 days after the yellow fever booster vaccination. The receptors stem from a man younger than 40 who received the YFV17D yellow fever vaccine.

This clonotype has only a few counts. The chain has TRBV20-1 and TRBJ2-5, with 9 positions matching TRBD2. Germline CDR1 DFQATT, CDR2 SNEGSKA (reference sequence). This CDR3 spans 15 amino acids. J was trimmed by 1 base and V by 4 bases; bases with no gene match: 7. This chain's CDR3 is CSAIRTSAPQETQYF. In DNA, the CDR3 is TGCAGTGCTATTAGGACTAGCGCCCCCCAAGAGACCCAGTACTTC.

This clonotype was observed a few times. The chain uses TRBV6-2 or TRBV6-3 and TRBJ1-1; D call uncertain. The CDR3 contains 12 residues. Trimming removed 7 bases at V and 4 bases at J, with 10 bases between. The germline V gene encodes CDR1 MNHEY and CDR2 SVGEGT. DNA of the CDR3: TGTGCCAGCACCAGTATCAGCACTGAAGCTTTCTTT. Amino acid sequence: CASTSISTEAFF.

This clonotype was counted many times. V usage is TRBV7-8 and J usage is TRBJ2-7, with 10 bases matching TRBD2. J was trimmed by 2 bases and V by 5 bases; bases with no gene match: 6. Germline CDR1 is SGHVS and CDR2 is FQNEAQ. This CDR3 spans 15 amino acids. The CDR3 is CASSTTGTSAYEQYF. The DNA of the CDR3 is TGTGCCAGCAGCACCACCGGGACTAGCGCCTACGAGCAGTACTTC.

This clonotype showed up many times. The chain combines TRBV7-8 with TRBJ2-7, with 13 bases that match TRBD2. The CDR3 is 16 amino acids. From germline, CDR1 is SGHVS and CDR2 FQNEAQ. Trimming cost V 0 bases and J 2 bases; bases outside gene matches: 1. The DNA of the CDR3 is TGTGCCAGCAGCTTAGCCACTAGCGGGAGGGCCTACGAGCAGTACTTC. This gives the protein CASSLATSGRAYEQYF.

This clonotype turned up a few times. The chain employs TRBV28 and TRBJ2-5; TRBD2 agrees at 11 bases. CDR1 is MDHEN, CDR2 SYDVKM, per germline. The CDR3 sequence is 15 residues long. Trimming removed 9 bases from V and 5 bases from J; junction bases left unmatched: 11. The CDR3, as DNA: TGTGCCAGTAAGGAACTAGCGGGAGATCTTGAGACCCAGTACTTC. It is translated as CASKELAGDLETQYF.

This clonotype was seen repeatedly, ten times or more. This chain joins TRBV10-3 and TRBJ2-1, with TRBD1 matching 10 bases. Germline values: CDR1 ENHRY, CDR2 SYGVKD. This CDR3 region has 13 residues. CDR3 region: CAKPGQGSAEQFF. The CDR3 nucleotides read TGTGCAAAGCCGGGACAGGGGTCGGCTGAGCAGTTCTTC.

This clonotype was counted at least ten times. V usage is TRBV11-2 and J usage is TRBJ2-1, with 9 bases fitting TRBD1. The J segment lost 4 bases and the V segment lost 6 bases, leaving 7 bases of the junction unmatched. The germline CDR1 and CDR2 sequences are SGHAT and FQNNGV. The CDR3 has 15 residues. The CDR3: CASSNPGQGYNEQFF. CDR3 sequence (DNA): TGTGCCAGCAGTAATCCGGGACAGGGTTACAATGAGCAGTTCTTC.

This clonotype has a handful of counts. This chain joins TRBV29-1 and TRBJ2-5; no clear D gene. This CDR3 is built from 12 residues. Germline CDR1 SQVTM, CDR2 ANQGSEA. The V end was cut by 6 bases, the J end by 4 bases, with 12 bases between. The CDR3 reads CSVIGLGETQYF. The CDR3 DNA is TGCAGCGTGATAGGCCTGGGAGAGACCCAGTACTTC.

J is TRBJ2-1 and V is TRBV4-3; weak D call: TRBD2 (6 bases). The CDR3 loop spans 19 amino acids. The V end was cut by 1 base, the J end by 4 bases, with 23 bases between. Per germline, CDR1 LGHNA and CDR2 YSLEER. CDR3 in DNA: TGCGCCAGCAGCCAAGGGGCGCGGGGCTACCGAAACACTTACAATGAGCAGTTCTTC. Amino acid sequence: CASSQGARGYRNTYNEQFF.

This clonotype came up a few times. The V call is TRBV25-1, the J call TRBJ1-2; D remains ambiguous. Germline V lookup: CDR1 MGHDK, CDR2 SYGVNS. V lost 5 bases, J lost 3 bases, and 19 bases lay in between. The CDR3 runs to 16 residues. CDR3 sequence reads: CASSPSPGSGDYGYTF. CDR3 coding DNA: TGTGCCAGCAGTCCGAGCCCCGGCAGTGGAGACTATGGCTACACCTTC.

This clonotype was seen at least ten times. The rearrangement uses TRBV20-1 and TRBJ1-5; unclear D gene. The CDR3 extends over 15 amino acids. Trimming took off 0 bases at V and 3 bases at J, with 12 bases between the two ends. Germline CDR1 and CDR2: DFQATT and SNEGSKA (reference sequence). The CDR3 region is CSARDEQLVNQPQHF. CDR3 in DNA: TGCAGTGCTAGAGATGAACAGCTAGTCAATCAGCCCCAGCATTTT.

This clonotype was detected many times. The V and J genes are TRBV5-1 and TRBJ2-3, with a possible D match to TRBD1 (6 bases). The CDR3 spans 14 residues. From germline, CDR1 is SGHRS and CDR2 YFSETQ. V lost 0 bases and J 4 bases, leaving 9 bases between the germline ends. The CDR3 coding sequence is TGCGCCAGCAGCTTGGGGCAGGGGCCAGATACGCAGTATTTT. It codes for CASSLGQGPDTQYF.

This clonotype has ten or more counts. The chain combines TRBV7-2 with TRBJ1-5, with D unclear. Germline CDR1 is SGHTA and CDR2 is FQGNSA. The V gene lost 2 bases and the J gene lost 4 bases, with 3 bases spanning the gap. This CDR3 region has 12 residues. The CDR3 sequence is CASSLPNQPQHF. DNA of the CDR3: TGTGCCAGCAGCTTACCGAATCAGCCCCAGCATTTT.

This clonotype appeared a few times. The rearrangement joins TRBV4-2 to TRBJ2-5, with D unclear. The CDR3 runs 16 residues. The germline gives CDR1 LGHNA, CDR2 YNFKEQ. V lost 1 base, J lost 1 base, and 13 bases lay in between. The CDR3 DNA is TGTGCCAGCAGCCAAGCGGTTGGCAGGACCCAAGAGACCCAGTACTTC. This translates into CASSQAVGRTQETQYF.

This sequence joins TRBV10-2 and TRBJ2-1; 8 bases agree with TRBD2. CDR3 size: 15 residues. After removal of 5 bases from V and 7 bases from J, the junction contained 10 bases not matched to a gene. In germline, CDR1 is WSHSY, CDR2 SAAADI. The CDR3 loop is CASSMGASGLNEQFF. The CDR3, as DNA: TGCGCCAGCAGTATGGGGGCTAGCGGGTTAAATGAGCAGTTCTTC.

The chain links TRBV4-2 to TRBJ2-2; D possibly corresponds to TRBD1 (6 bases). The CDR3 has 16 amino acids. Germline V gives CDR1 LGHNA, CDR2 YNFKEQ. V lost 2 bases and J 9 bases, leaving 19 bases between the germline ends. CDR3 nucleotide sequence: TGTGCCAGCAGCCAAACAGGGACCCCTACAAGTAGGGAGCTGTTTTTT. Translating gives CASSQTGTPTSRELFF.

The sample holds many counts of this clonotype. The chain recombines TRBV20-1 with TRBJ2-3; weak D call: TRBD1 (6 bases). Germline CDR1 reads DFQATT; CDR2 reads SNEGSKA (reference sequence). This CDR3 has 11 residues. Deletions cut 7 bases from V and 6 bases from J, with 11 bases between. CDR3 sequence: CSGGLSDTQYF. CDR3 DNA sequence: TGCAGTGGGGGGCTCTCTGATACGCAGTATTTT.

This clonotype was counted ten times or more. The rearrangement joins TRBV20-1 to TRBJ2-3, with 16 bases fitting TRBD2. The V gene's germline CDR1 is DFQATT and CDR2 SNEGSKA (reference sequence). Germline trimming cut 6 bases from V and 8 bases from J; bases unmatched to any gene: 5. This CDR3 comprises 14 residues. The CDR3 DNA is TGCAGTGCCGGGACTAGCGGGAGGGCCGTTACGCAGTATTTT. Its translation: CSAGTSGRAVTQYF.

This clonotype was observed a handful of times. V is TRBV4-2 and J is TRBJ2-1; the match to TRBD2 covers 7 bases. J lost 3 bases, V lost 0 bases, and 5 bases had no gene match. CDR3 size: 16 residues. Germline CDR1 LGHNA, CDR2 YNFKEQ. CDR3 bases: TGTGCCAGCAGCCAAGACCCCGCGGGGGACTACAATGAGCAGTTCTTC. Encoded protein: CASSQDPAGDYNEQFF.

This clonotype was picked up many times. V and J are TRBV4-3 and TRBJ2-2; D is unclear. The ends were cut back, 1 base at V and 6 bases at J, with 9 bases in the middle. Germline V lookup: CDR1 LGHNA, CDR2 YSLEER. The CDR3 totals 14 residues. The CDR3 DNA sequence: TGCGCCAGCAGCCAAGCTGGGTCTGCCGGGGAGCTGTTTTTT. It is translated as CASSQAGSAGELFF.

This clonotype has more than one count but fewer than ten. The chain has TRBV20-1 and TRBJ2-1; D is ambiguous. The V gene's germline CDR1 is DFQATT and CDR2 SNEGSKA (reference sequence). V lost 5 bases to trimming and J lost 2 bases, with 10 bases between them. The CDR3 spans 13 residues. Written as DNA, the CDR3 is TGCAGTGCTTCAGCCATACCCTACAATGAGCAGTTCTTC. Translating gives CSASAIPYNEQFF.

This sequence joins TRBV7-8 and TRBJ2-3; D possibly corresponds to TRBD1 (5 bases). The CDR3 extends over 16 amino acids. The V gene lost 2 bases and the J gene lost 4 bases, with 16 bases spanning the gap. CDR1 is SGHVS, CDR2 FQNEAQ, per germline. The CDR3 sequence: CASSLWGLKSADTQYF. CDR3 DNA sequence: TGTGCCAGCAGCTTATGGGGCCTCAAGTCCGCAGATACGCAGTATTTT.

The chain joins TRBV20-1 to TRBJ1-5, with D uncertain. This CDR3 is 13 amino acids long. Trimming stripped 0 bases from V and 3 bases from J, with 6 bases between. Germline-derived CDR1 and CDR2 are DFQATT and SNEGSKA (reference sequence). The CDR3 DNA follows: TGCAGTGCTAGAGAACAGCTCAATCAGCCCCAGCATTTT. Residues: CSAREQLNQPQHF.

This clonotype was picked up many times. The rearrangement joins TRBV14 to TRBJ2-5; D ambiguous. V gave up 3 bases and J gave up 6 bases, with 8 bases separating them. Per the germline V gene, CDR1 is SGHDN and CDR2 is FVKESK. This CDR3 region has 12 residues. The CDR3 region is CASSQVTKTQYF. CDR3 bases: TGTGCCAGCAGCCAGGTCACAAAGACCCAGTACTTC.

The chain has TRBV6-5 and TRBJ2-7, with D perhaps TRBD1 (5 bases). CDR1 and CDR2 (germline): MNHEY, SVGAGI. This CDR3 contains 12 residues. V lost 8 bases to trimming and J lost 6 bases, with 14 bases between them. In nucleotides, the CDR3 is TGTGCCAGCGGGGCTCTGCGGTCCGAGCAGTACTTC. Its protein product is CASGALRSEQYF.